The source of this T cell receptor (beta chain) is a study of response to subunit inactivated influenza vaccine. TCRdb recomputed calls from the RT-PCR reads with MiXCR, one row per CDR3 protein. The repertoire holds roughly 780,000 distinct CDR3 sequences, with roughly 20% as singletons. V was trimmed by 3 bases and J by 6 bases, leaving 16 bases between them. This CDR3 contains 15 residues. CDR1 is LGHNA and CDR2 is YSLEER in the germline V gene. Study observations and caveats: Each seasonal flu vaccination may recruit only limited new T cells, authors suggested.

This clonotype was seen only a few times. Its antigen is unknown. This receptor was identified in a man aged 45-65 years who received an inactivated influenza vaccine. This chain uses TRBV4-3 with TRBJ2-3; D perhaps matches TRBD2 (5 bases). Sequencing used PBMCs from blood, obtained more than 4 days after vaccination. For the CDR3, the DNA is TGCGCCAGCAGCCAGCTCAAGGCGGGCGGGGATACGCAGTATTTT. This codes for CASSQLKAGGDTQYF.